This TCR beta chain was identified in a study of blood T cell repertoires in COVID-19. For the study at large: T cells, B-cell-depleted T cells, or PBMCs provided the cDNA or gDNA that served as material.

The CDR3 spans 18 residues. CDR1 is MNHEY, CDR2 SVGEGT, per germline. With V trimmed by 4 bases and J by 0 bases, 12 bases remained unmatched. TCRdb keeps only in-frame clones here, not all; method: immunoSEQ multiplex PCR. The sample has around 190,000 clones; about 91% are singletons. Sequencing was carried out using PBMCs or T cells enriched from blood (not recorded which). This chain connects TRBV6-2 or TRBV6-3 to TRBJ2-3; 8 bases map to TRBD1. The sequence derives from a man aged 18-30 years with acute COVID-19. For the CDR3, the DNA is TGTGCCAGCAGTTCCGCCCTGGGACAGGACAGTAGCACAGATACGCAGTATTTT. This codes for CASSSALGQDSSTDTQYF.